This T cell receptor beta chain emerged from a study of cytomegalovirus exposure and HLA in healthy donors. Study-wide findings and caveats: A later examination showed that TCR association rates differed by HLA locus, with DRB1 most and HLA-C fewest. In a later analysis, parvovirus B19, influenza, CMV and Epstein-Barr virus appeared linked to several top co-occurrence clusters. In a later analysis, HLA-associated TCR beta chains were more clonally expanded than equally common others. According to a later analysis, donors in an Asian-associated ancestry cluster reportedly had fewer N-insertions than the 666-donor mean.

The PCR contained 60 Vbeta and 13 Jbeta primers. Data came from immunoSEQ multiplex PCR; TCRdb stores just in-frame clones and leaves some out. The sample carries 100,000 or so clones, more than 80% recorded once. Comments on this clone: Its specificity is not known.

The J segment lost 2 bases and the V segment lost 5 bases, leaving 4 bases of the junction unmatched. The CDR3 length is 16 residues. The germline CDR1 and CDR2 sequences are MNHEY and SMNVEV (reference sequence). This TCR was sampled from a man aged 30 to 39 in good health and CMV-seronegative. The chain links TRBV27 to TRBJ2-1; 12 bases fit TRBD1. The sample taken for sequencing was PBMCs. The CDR3 reads CASSAGTGGPYNEQFF. CDR3 bases: TGTGCCAGCAGTGCCGGGACAGGGGGCCCCTACAATGAGCAGTTCTTC.